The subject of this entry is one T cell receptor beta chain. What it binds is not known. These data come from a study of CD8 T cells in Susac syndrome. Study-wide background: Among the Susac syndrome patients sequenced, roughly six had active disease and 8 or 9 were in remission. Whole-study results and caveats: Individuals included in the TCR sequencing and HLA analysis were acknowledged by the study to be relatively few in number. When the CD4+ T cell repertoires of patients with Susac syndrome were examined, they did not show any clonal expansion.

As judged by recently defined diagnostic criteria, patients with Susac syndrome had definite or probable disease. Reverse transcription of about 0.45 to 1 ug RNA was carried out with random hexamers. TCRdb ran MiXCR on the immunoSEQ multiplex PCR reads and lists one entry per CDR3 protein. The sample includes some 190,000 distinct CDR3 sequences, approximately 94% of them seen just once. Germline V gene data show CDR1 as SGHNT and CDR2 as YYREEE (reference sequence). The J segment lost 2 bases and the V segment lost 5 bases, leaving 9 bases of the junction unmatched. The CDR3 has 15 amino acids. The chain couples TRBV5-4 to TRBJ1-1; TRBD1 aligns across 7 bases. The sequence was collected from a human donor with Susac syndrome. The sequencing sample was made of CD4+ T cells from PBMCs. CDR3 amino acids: CASSPARGLNTEAFF. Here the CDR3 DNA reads TGTGCCAGCAGTCCCGCAAGGGGGCTTAACACTGAAGCTTTCTTT.